The clone carrying this T cell receptor (beta chain) was detected only a few times. The antigen is unknown. This entry belongs to a study of blood T cells in healthy people across ages. Study outcomes and limitations: Older age went with lower TCR beta diversity per million T cells, in a roughly linear way.

The length of the CDR3 is 13 residues. Trimming stripped 2 bases from V and 2 bases from J, with 8 bases between. The germline CDR1 and CDR2 sequences are DFQATT and SNEGSKA (reference sequence). The authors ran a second PCR of about 6 to 11 cycles using a sample-barcoded 5' primer and a J-beta primer mix. Each cDNA was tagged by a template-switch adaptor containing 12 random nucleotides. Researchers report that each sample yielded at least 3 million CDR3-containing paired-end reads. TCRdb reprocessed the 5' RACE reads with MiXCR, giving one entry per CDR3 protein. This sample has around 320,000 distinct CDR3 sequences; roughly 27% occur once, and the top ten carry around 29%. Every donor contributed roughly 10 milliliters of peripheral blood by blood draw.

The sequence was obtained from a woman in her seventies in good health. This chain joins TRBV20-1 and TRBJ2-3; D is uncertain. The specimen was blood. The CDR3 loop reads CSARLTPTDTQYF. CDR3 nucleotides: TGCAGTGCTAGACTAACTCCCACAGATACGCAGTATTTT.